This TCR beta chain was captured by sequencing in a study of glioma-infiltrating T cells after dendritic cell vaccination. The protocol was immunoSEQ multiplex PCR, while the TCRdb copy is restricted to in-frame clones and leaves out a portion. Of more than 95,000 clones in the sample, 80% were seen once. Trimming at V came to 4 bases and at J to 6 bases, leaving 16 bases not matched to a gene. Germline V CDR1 and CDR2: SGHRS, YFSETQ. The CDR3 runs to 17 residues. Time point: after dendritic cell vaccination, including at tumor progression/relapse. This clonotype was sampled from a human donor with glioblastoma. The chain employs TRBV5-1 and TRBJ2-1; 7 bases are shared with TRBD2. The specimen comprised blood, sampled after dendritic cell vaccination. The chain's CDR3 is CASSSSAGGSLLNEQFF. CDR3 bases: TGCGCCAGCAGCAGCTCTGCCGGGGGGTCGCTCCTCAATGAGCAGTTCTTC. Looking up the rest from reference TRBV5-1 and TRBJ2-1 gives the full variable domain: KAGVTQTPRYLIKTRGQQVTLSCSPISGHRSVSWYQQTPGQGLQFLFEYFSETQRNKGNFPGRFSGRQFSNSRSEMNVSTLELGDSALYLCASSSSAGGSLLNEQFFGPGTRLTVL.